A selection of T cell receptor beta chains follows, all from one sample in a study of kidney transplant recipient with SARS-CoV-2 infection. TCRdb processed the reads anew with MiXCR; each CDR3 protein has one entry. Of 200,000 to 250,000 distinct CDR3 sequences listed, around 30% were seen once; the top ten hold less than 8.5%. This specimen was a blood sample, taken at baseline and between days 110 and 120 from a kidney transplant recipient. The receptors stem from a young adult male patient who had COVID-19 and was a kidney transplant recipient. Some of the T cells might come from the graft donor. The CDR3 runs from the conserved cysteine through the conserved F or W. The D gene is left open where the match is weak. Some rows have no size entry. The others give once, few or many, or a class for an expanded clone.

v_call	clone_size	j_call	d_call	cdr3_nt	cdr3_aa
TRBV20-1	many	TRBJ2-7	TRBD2	TGCAGTGCTCTTAGCGGGAGGGCGGGCCACGAGCAGTACTTC	CSALSGRAGHEQYF
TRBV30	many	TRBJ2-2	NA	TGTGCCTGGTTCCGGGTTCAAGCGAACACCGGGGAGCTGTTTTTT	CAWFRVQANTGELFF
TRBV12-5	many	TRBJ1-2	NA	TGTGCTAGTGGTCTTCTGATTTTGCAGGGAAAGACCTATGGCTACACCTTC	CASGLLILQGKTYGYTF
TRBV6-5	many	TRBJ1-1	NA	TGTGCCAGCAGTTACACCGGGGGGAGGAACACTGAAGCTTTCTTT	CASSYTGGRNTEAFF
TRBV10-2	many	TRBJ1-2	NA	TGCGCCAGCAGTCATTCTCACACTTCTAGAAAGACCTATGGCTACACCTTC	CASSHSHTSRKTYGYTF
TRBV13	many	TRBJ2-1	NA	TGTGCCAGCAGCTTAGCGGGGCGTTCGAACAATGAGCAGTTCTTC	CASSLAGRSNNEQFF
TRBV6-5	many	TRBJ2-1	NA	TGTGCCAGCAGCTCCCCCCGGGCGGGTCGTAACAATGAGCAGTTCTTC	CASSSPRAGRNNEQFF
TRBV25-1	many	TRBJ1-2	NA	TGTGCCAGCAGTGAACTACTCGAGGGGGGCTACACCTTC	CASSELLEGGYTF
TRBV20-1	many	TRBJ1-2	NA	TGCAGTGCTACGTTATGGCTGTTTCGAAAGACCTATGGCTACACCTTC	CSATLWLFRKTYGYTF
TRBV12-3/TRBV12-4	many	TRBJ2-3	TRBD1	TGTGCCAGCAGCCCGCACAGGGGGCGTAAAAGAGATACGCAGTATTTT	CASSPHRGRKRDTQYF
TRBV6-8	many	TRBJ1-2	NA	TGTGCCAGCAGTAAGCGAGGACGCTCTAGAAAGACCTATGGCTACACCTTC	CASSKRGRSRKTYGYTF
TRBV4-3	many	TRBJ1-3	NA	TGCGCCAGCAGAGGAACTGGGGCCGGGGAAAACACCATATATTTT	CASRGTGAGENTIYF
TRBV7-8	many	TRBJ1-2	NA	TGTGCCAGCAGCCCTACCACGTTTACCCGAAAGACCTATGGCTACACCTTC	CASSPTTFTRKTYGYTF
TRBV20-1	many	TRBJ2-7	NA	TGCAGTGCGCCCGGACTGTTCTCCTACGAGCAGTACTTC	CSAPGLFSYEQYF
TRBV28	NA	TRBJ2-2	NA	TGTGCCAGCAGCGAGGTCTTAACCGGGGAGCTGTTTTTT	CASSEVLTGELFF
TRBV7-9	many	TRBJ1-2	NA	TGTGCCAGCAGCCCCTACGCATACCATGGAAAGACCTATGGCTACACCTTC	CASSPYAYHGKTYGYTF
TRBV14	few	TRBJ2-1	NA	TGTGCCAGCAGCCTGGGTAACTACGCAACGAATGAGCAGTTCTTC	CASSLGNYATNEQFF
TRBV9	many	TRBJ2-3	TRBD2	TGTGCCAGCAGCGGGCGGGGGGGCCCGGCAGATACGCAGTATTTT	CASSGRGGPADTQYF
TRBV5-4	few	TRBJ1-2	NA	TGTGCCAGCAAAATCGACGTACCAGGAAAGACCTATGGCTACACCTTC	CASKIDVPGKTYGYTF
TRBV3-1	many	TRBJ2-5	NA	TGTGCCAGCAGCCGTACAAATCCCATTTCTTTCTCTGAGACCCAGTACTTC	CASSRTNPISFSETQYF
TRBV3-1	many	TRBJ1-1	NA	TGTGCCAGCAGCTGGTTTCGTCCCATTTCAATTCGCACTGAAGCTTTCTTT	CASSWFRPISIRTEAFF
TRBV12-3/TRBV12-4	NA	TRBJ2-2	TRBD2	TGTGACAGCAGTTTCCGAGGCCTTACTAGCGGGGGAAACACCGGGGAGCCGTTTTTT	CDSSFRGLTSGGNTGEPFF
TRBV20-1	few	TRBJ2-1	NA	TGCAGTGCTCCTCTAGCGTGGGCTAACAATGAGCAGTTCTTC	CSAPLAWANNEQFF